One T cell receptor beta chain is described in this entry. The antigen is not known. The data derive from a study of cytomegalovirus exposure and HLA in healthy donors. Study summary: Earlier work reported 90 million to 120 million unique TCR beta sequences from 150 million to 200 million T cells. Unique TCRs from HLA-typed donors, about 85 million of them, were held in an early data release.

The V gene end was trimmed by 3 bases and the J gene end by 2 bases; junction bases not matched to a gene: 5. The CDR3 loop spans 15 amino acids. Germline-derived CDR1 and CDR2 are SGHRS and YFSETQ. Regarding the study as a whole: Because they were indistinguishable, some V segments, including TRBV6-2 and TRBV6-3, were excluded.

The study ran its PCR with 60 Vbeta and 13 Jbeta primers. In the study's own analysis: The count from a later analysis was some 76 million unique TCR beta chains, some 10 million of them shared. Method: immunoSEQ multiplex PCR; TCRdb's copy keeps in-frame clones and lacks some. That table is the source of V, J and clone size, and D and trimming were worked out from the DNA. The table has about 120,000 clones, 75% to 80% seen once; the top ten hold around 3.3%. The sequence came from a woman in her twenties or thirties in good health and CMV-seropositive. This sequence joins TRBV5-1 and TRBJ1-3, with 7 bases that match TRBD1. The sequenced sample was PBMCs. In DNA form, the CDR3 reads TGCGCCAGCAGCTCGGGACAGTCGGCTGGAAACACCATATATTTT. Translating gives CASSSGQSAGNTIYF.